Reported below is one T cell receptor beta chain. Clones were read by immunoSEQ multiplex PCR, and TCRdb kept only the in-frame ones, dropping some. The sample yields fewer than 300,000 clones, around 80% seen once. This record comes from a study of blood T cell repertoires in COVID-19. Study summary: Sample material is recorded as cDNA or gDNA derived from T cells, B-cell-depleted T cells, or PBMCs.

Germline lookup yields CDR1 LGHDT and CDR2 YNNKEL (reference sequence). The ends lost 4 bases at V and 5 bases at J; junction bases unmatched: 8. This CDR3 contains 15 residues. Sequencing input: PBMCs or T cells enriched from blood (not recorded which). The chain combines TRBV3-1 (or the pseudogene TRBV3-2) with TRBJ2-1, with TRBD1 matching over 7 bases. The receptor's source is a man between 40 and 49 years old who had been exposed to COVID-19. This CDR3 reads CASSPLRGQHNEQFF. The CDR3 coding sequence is TGTGCCAGCAGCCCCCTCCGGGGACAGCACAATGAGCAGTTCTTC.